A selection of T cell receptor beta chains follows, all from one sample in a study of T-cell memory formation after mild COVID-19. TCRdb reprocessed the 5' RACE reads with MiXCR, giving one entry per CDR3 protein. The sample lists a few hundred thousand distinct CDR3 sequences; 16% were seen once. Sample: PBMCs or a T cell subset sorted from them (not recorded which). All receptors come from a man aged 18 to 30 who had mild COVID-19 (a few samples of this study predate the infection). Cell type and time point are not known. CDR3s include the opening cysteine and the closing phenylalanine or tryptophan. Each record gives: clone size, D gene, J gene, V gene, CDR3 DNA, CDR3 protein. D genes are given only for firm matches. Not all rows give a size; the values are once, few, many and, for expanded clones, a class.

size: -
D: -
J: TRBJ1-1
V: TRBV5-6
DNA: TGTGCCAGCAGCTTGGAAAGGGGGTATGGCACTGAAGCTTTCTTT
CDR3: CASSLERGYGTEAFF

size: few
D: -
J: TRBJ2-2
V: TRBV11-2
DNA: TGTGCCAGCAGCGTAAACAGGGACACCGGGGAGCTGTTTTTT
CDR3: CASSVNRDTGELFF

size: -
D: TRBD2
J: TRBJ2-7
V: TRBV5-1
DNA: TGCGCCAGCAGCTTAGCGGGGGGCCCAGGCTACGAGCAGTACTTC
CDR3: CASSLAGGPGYEQYF

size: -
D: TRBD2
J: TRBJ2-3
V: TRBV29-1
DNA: TGCAGCTTCCCGACGGGGGGGACAACGCAGTATTTT
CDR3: CSFPTGGTTQYF

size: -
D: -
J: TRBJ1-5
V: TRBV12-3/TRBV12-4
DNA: TGTGCCAGCAGTTTGATCCGCAATCAGCCCCAGCATTTT
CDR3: CASSLIRNQPQHF

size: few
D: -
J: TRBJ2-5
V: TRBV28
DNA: TGTGCCAGCAGTTTGGTCGGGGGGCCCAGGGAGACCCAGTACTTC
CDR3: CASSLVGGPRETQYF

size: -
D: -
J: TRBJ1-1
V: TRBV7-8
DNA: TGTGACAGCAGCTTAGACAGATCGAACACTGAAGCTTTCTTT
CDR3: CDSSLDRSNTEAFF

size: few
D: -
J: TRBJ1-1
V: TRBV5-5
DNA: TGTGCCAGCAGCTTGGCCATTTACACTGAAGCTTTCTTT
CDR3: CASSLAIYTEAFF

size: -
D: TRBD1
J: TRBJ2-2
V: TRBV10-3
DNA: TGTGCCATCAGTCGGCAGGGGGCGCCCACCGGGGAGCTGTTTTTT
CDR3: CAISRQGAPTGELFF

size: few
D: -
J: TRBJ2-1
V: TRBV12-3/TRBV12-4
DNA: TGTGCCAGCAGCCCGACGGCGGTCAATGAGCAGTTCTTC
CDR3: CASSPTAVNEQFF

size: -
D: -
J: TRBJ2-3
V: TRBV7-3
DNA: TGTGCCAGCAGCTTACACCCTCGGACAGATACGCAGTATTTT
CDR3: CASSLHPRTDTQYF

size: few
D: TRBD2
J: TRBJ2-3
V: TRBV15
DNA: TGTGCCACCAGCAGCTCAGCGGGGCTCACAGATACGCAGTATTTT
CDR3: CATSSSAGLTDTQYF

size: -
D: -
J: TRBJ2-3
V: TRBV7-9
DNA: TGTGCCAGCAGCTTGGGGCCCGTGGGCAGAGGGTCCACAGATACGCAGTATTTT
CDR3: CASSLGPVGRGSTDTQYF

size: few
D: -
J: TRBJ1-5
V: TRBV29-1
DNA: TGCAGCGTTGCTTCAGGGGTCGGTCAGCCCCAGCATTTT
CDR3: CSVASGVGQPQHF

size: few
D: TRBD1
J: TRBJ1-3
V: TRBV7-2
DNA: TGTGCCAGCAGCTGGACAGGGGCTGGAAACACCATATATTTT
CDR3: CASSWTGAGNTIYF

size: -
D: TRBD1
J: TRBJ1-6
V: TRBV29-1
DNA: TGCAGCGTCAAGACAGGGTTTAATTCACCCCTCCACTTT
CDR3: CSVKTGFNSPLHF

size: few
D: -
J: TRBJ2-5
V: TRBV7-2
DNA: TGTGCCAGCAGCGCCAGGCCTCAAGAGACCCAGTACTTC
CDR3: CASSARPQETQYF

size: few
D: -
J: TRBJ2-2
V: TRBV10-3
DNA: TGTGCCATCAGTCCAGCTAACACCGGGGAGCTGTTTTTT
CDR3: CAISPANTGELFF

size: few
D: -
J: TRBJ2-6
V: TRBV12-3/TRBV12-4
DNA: TGTGCCAGCAGTAGCCGCGGCGGGGCGAGCTCTGGGGCCAACGTCCTGACTTTC
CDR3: CASSSRGGASSGANVLTF

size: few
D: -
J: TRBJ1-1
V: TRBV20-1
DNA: TGCAGTGCTAGAGATCTGGAGGGCCGGGGTGAAGCTTTCTTT
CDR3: CSARDLEGRGEAFF

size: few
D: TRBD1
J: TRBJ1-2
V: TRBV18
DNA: TGTGCCAGCTCACCCCAAGGACAGGGCTTGGGCTACACCTTC
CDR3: CASSPQGQGLGYTF

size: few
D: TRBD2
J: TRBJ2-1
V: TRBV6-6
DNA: TGTGCCAGCAGTTCGACTAGCGGGCGTAACAATGAGCAGTTCTTC
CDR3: CASSSTSGRNNEQFF

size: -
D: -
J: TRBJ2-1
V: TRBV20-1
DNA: TGCAGTGCTAGAGTTCCTTCCTACAATGAGCAGTTCTTC
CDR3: CSARVPSYNEQFF

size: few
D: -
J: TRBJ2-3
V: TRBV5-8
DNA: TGTGCCAGCAGCTTGGCAGGTGACAGCGCATCAGATACGCAGTATTTT
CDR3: CASSLAGDSASDTQYF

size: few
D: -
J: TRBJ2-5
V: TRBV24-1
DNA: TGTGCCAGCAAGGGGTCGGTACAAGAGACCCAGTACTTC
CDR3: CASKGSVQETQYF

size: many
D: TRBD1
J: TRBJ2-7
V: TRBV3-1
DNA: TGTGCCAGCAGCCAAGATTCCGCGACAGGGGGCAGATCCGAGCAGTACTTC
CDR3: CASSQDSATGGRSEQYF

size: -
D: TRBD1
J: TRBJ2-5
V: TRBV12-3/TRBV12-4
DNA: TGTGCCAGCGGCTGGACAGGGCTGGAGACCCAGTACTTC
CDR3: CASGWTGLETQYF

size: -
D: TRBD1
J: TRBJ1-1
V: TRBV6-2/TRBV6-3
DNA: TGTGCCAGCAGCCGACAGGGGTTCAACACTGAAGCTTTCTTT
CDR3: CASSRQGFNTEAFF

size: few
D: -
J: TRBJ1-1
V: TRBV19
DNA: TGTGCCAGTAGTATGGCAGGGATCGGGGGAGCTTTCTTT
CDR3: CASSMAGIGGAFF

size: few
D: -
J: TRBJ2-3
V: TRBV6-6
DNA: TGTGCCAGCAGACCTTTAGGGGACACATCCACAGATACGCAGTATTTT
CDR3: CASRPLGDTSTDTQYF

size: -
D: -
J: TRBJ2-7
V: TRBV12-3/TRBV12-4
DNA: TGTGCCAGCAGTCAAGACTTCTACGAGCAGTACTTC
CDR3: CASSQDFYEQYF

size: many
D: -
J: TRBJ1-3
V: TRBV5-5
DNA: TGTGCCAGCAGCTTGAACTCTGGAAACACCATATATTTT
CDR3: CASSLNSGNTIYF

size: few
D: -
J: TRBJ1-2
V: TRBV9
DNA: TGTGCCAGCAGTTCCCGACAGCGTTATGGCTACACCTTC
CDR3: CASSSRQRYGYTF

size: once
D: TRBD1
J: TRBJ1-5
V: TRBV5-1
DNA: TGCGCCAGCAGCCAACAGGGGGCTTGGAATCAGCCCCAGCATTTT
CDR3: CASSQQGAWNQPQHF

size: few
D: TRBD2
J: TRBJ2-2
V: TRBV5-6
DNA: TGTGCCAGCAGCTTGGTTCCCGGGGGGGCCACCGGGGAGCTGTTTTTT
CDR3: CASSLVPGGATGELFF